Listed below are T cell receptor beta chains from one sample, sequenced in a study of T cells in Graves' hyperthyroidism and ophthalmopathy. TCRdb fed the multiplex PCR reads into MiXCR, producing one record per CDR3 protein. Of fewer than 30,000 distinct CDR3 sequences in the sample, around 50% were seen once. Sequencing was carried out using blood. The receptors originated from a woman between 35 and 50 years old with Graves' hyperthyroidism that later progressed to Graves' ophthalmopathy. The CDR3 runs from the conserved cysteine through the conserved F or W. D genes are given only for firm matches. Size values are once, few and many counts, or a class for expanded clones, and some rows have none.

CDR3 length: 14
J gene: TRBJ1-1
D gene: -
V gene: TRBV19
clone size: -
CDR3 protein: CASSLGLRNTEAFF
CDR3 DNA: TGTGCCAGTAGTCTGGGACTTAGGAACACTGAAGCTTTCTTT

CDR3 length: 11
J gene: TRBJ2-4
D gene: -
V gene: TRBV25-1
clone size: medium-sized
CDR3 protein: CASSDGHIQYF
CDR3 DNA: TGTGCCAGCAGTGATGGCCACATTCAGTACTTC

CDR3 length: 13
J gene: TRBJ2-3
D gene: TRBD2
V gene: TRBV29-1
clone size: medium-sized
CDR3 protein: CSTRGRNTDTQYF
CDR3 DNA: TGCAGCACTCGCGGGAGGAACACAGATACGCAGTATTTT

CDR3 length: 14
J gene: TRBJ1-3
D gene: TRBD1
V gene: TRBV2
clone size: -
CDR3 protein: CASRGTVSGNTIYF
CDR3 DNA: TGTGCCAGCAGGGGGACAGTCAGTGGAAACACCATATATTTT

CDR3 length: 14
J gene: TRBJ2-3
D gene: -
V gene: TRBV30
clone size: many
CDR3 protein: CAWSGVVATDTQYF
CDR3 DNA: TGTGCCTGGAGTGGGGTAGTAGCCACAGATACGCAGTATTTT

CDR3 length: 13
J gene: TRBJ2-1
D gene: -
V gene: TRBV29-1
clone size: -
CDR3 protein: CSVESGSHDEQFF
CDR3 DNA: TGCAGCGTTGAGAGCGGTAGCCACGATGAGCAGTTCTTC

CDR3 length: 14
J gene: TRBJ2-5
D gene: TRBD2
V gene: TRBV24-1
clone size: once
CDR3 protein: CATSLAGVIETQYF
CDR3 DNA: TGTGCCACCAGCTTAGCGGGAGTCATAGAGACCCAGTACTTC

CDR3 length: 16
J gene: TRBJ2-5
D gene: TRBD2
V gene: TRBV15
clone size: many
CDR3 protein: CATSPFREGPRETQYF
CDR3 DNA: TGTGCCACCAGCCCCTTTCGGGAGGGCCCTCGGGAGACCCAGTACTTC

CDR3 length: 16
J gene: TRBJ2-7
D gene: TRBD2
V gene: TRBV11-2
clone size: many
CDR3 protein: CASSLTTSGSLGEQYF
CDR3 DNA: TGTGCCAGCAGCCTAACGACTAGCGGGAGTTTGGGCGAGCAGTACTTC

CDR3 length: 15
J gene: TRBJ2-3
D gene: TRBD2
V gene: TRBV28
clone size: -
CDR3 protein: CASSFSGRATDTQYF
CDR3 DNA: TGCGCCAGCAGTTTCAGCGGGAGGGCCACGGATACGCAGTATTTT